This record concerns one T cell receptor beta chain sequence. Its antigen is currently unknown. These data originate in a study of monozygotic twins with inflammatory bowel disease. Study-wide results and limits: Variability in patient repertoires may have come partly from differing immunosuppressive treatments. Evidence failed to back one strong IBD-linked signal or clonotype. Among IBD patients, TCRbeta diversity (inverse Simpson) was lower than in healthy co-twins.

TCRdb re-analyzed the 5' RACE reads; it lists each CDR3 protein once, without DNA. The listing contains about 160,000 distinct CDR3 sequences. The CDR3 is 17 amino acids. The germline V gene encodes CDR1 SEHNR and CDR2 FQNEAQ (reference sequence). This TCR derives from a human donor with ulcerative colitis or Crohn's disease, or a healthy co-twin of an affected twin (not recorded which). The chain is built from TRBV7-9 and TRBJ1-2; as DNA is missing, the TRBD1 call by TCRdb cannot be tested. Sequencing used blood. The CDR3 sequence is CASSFGHTPEGNYGYTF.